This TCR beta chain was retrieved from a study of regulatory T cells in long-lasting Graves disease. Background on the study: By definition, persistent Graves' disease involved antithyroid drugs for over 5 years alongside positive TSH receptor antibodies.

Time point described: persistent/refractory GD, antithyroid drugs over 5 years with positive TRAb. The authors made the TCR library using RNA they extracted from PBMCs. Staff drew approximately 9.9 milliliters of peripheral blood into EDTA tubes. For this clonotype: The junction departs from the called germline gene at one end, perhaps through a read error.

Germline V gene data show CDR1 as ENHRY and CDR2 as SYGVKD. The CDR3 runs 18 residues. CDR3 regions were amplified by Arm-PCR using iRepertoire HTBI primers to build TCR beta libraries. TCRdb fed the multiplex PCR reads into MiXCR, producing one record per CDR3 protein. There are roughly 700,000 distinct CDR3 sequences in the sample; 30% occur only once, and around 42% lies in the top ten. The sequencing used peripheral blood mononuclear cells (PBMCs), collected when the disease was refractory, from a patient treated with antithyroid drugs. The chain employs TRBV10-3 and TRBJ1-5; the D is unclear. The receptor was isolated from a female donor with Graves disease. The CDR3 region is CASSEGLRASGLNQPQHF. The CDR3 region has the DNA TGTGCCAGCAGTGAAGGGCTAAGAGCGTCTGGGCTCAATCAGCCCCAGCATTTT.